This TCR beta chain was identified in a study of blood T cell repertoires in COVID-19. Study background: Specimens from acute and convalescent COVID-19 originated in the United States, Italy and Spain. PBMCs, B-cell-depleted T cells, or T cells provided the cDNA or gDNA that made up the material.

This clone has just a few counts. The germline V gene encodes CDR1 SEHNR and CDR2 FQNEAQ (reference sequence). The length of the CDR3 is 14 residues. The ends were cut back, 1 base at V and 2 bases at J, with 9 bases in the middle. The authors' processing: Amplification with reference gene primers provided the estimates of nucleated cell counts. The assay was immunoSEQ multiplex PCR, and TCRdb's table has in-frame clones only and misses some. The DNA was the basis for D and trimming; V, J and clone size are from that table. This sample yields roughly 98,000 clones, of which 85% are seen a single time; over 9.5% belongs to the top ten.

This clonotype was obtained from a woman between 65 and 79 years old with active or convalescent COVID-19. Specimen: peripheral blood. The chain is built from TRBV7-9 and TRBJ2-7, with D perhaps TRBD2 (5 bases). Here the CDR3 reads CASSLGGLAYEQYF. The CDR3 DNA is TGTGCCAGCAGCTTAGGCGGGCTCGCCTACGAGCAGTACTTC.